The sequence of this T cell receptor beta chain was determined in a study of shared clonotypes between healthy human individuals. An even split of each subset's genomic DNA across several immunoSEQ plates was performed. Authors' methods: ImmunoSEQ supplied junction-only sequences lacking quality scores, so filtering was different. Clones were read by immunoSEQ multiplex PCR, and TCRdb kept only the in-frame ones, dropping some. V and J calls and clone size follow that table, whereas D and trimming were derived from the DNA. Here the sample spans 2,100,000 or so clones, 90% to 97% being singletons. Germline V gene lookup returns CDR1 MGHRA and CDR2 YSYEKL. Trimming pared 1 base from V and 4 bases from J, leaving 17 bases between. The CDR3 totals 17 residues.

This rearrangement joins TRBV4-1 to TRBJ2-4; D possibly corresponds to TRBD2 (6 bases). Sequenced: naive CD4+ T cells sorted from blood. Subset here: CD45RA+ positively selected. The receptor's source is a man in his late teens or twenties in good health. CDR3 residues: CASSQVGGAGKKNIQYF. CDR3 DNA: TGCGCCAGCAGCCAAGTGGGGGGTGCGGGAAAAAAAAACATTCAGTACTTC.